This T cell receptor beta chain came from a study of shared clonotypes between healthy human individuals. Study results and limitations: Among donors, clonotype sharing was expected to be affected by sequencing depth. Represented diversity, genetic and exposure-history alike, was limited by few donors.

As for this clone: Antigen unknown.

This CDR3 is 17 amino acids long. V was cut by 0 bases and J by 4 bases, with 19 bases left in between. The germline gives CDR1 SGHRS, CDR2 YFSETQ. Donors were healthy HIV-negative adults without recently reported acute infections or vaccinations. An assay was performed, and its level was deep. The data were produced by immunoSEQ multiplex PCR, yet TCRdb's version contains in-frame clones alone and is incomplete. The sample holds approximately 510,000 clones, approximately 79% seen once. This chain joins TRBV5-1 and TRBJ1-2; D gene uncertain. The TCR comes from a woman aged 40-49 years in good health. Some clones in this sample may be carry-over from other donors' samples. Input material: PBMCs. In DNA, the CDR3 is TGCGCCAGCAGCTTGGCGGGGTTTGAGGGCCCCCTCTATGGCTACACCTTC. Protein: CASSLAGFEGPLYGYTF.